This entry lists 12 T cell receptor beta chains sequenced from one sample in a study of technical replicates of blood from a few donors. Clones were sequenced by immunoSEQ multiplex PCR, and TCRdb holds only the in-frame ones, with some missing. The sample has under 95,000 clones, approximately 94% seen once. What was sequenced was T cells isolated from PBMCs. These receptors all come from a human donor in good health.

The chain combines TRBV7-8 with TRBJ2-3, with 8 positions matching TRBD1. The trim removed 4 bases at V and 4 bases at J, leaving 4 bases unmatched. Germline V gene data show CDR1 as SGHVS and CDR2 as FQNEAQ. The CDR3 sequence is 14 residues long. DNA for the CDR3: TGTGCCAGCAGCTGGACAGGGAGTCCAGATACGCAGTATTTT. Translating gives CASSWTGSPDTQYF.

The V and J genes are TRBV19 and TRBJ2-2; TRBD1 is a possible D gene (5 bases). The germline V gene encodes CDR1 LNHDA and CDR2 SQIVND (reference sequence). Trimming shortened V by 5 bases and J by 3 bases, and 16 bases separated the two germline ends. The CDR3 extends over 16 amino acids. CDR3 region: CASSPSLQVYTGELFF. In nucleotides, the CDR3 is TGTGCCAGTAGTCCCTCATTACAGGTGTACACCGGGGAGCTGTTTTTT.

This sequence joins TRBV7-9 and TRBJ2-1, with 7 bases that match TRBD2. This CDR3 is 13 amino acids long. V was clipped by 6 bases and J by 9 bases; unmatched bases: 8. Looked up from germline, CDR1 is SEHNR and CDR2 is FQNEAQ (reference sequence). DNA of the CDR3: TGTGCCAGCAGTCTTGGGGGGGTAGCTGAGCAGTTCTTC. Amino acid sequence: CASSLGGVAEQFF.

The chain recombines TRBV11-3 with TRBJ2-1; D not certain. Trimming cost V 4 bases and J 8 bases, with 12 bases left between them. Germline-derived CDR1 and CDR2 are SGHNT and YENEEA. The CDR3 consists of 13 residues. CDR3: CASSSPTRDEQFF. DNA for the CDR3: TGTGCCAGCAGCTCCCCCACGAGAGATGAGCAGTTCTTC.

The CDR3 reads CASSFGRGTQETQYF. In DNA form, the CDR3 reads TGCGCCAGCAGCTTTGGCAGGGGAACCCAAGAGACCCAGTACTTC. V usage is TRBV5-1 and J usage is TRBJ2-5; maybe TRBD1 (6 bases). The germline gives CDR1 SGHRS, CDR2 YFSETQ. V lost 2 bases and J lost 1, with 12 bases in between. The CDR3 length is 15 residues.

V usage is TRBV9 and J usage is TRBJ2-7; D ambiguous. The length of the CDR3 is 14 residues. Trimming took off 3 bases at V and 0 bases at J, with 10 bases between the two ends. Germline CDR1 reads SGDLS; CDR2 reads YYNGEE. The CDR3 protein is CASSGRPSSYEQYF. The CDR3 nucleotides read TGTGCCAGCAGCGGGAGACCATCCTCCTACGAGCAGTACTTC.

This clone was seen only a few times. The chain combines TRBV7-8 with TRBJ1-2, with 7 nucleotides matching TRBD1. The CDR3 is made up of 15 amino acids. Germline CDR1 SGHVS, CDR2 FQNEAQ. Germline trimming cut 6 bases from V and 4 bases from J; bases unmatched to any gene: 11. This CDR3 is CASSTGVMSVYGYTF. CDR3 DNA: TGTGCCAGCAGTACAGGGGTGATGTCTGTCTATGGCTACACCTTC.

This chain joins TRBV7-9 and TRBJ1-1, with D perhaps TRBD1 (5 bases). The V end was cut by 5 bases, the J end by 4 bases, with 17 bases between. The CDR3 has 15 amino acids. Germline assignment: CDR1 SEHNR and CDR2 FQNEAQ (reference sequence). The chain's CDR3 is CASSPGGGARTEAFF. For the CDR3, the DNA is TGTGCCAGCAGCCCAGGCGGGGGAGCTCGCACTGAAGCTTTCTTT.

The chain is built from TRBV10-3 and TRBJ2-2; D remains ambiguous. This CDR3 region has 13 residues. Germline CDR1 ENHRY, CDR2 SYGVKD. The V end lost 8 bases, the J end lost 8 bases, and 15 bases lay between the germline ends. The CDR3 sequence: CAISTTQVGELFF. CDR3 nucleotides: TGTGCCATCTCAACCACTCAAGTTGGGGAGCTGTTTTTT.

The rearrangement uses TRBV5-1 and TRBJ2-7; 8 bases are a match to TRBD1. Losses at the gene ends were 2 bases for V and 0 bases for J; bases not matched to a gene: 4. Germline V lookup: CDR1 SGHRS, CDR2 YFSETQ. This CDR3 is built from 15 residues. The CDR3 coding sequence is TGCGCCAGCAGCTTACAGGGGGGAAGCTCCTACGAGCAGTACTTC. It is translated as CASSLQGGSSYEQYF.

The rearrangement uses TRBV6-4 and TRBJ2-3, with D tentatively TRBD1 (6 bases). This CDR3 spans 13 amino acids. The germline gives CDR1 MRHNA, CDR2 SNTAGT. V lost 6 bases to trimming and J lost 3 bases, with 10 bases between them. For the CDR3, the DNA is TGTGCCAGCAGACGACAGGAGACAGATACGCAGTATTTT. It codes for CASRRQETDTQYF.

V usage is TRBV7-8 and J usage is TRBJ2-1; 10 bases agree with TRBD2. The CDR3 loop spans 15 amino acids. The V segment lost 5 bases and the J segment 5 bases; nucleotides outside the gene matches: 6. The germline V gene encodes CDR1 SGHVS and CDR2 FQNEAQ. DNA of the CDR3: TGTGCCAGCAGCGAAAGCGGGAGGGCCGACAATGAGCAGTTCTTC. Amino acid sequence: CASSESGRADNEQFF.